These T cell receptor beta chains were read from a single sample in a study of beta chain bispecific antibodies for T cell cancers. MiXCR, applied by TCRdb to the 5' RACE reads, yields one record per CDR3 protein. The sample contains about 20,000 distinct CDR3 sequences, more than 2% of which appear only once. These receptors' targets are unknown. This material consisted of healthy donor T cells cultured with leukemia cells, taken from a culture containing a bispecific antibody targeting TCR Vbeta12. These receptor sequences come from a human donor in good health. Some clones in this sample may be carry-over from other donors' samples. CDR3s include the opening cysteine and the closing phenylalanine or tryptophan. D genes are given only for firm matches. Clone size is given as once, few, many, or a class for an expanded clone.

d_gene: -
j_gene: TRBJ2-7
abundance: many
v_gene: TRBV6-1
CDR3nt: TGTGCCAGCAGTGAAATAGTGGGACATTCTCCTCTATTC
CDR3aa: CASSEIVGHSPLF

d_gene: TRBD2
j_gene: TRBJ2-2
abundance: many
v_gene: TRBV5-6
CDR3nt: TGTGCCAGCAGCTTGCGCGGGGGGAACACCGGGGAGCTGTTTTTT
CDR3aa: CASSLRGGNTGELFF

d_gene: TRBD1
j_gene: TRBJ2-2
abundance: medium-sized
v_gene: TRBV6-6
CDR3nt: TGTGCCAGCACTCAAACAGGGGGCTACACCGGGGAGCTGTTTTTT
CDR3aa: CASTQTGGYTGELFF

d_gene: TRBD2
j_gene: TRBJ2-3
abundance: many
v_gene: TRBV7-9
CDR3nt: TGTGCCAGCAGATCAGAGACTAGCGGGGACACAGATACGCAGTATTTT
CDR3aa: CASRSETSGDTDTQYF

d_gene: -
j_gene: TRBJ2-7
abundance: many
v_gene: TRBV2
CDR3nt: TGTGCCAGCAGTGAGGTGCCCGGGAGCCACGAGCAGTACTTC
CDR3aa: CASSEVPGSHEQYF

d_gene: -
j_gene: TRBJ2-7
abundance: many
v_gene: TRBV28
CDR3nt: TGTGCCAGCAGTACCCATCTGGGAGGGGGGACCTACGAGCAGTACTTC
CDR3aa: CASSTHLGGGTYEQYF

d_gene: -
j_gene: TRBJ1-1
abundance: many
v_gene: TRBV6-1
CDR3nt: TGTGCCAGCAGTGAAATGGGGGACACTGAAGCTTTCTTT
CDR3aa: CASSEMGDTEAFF

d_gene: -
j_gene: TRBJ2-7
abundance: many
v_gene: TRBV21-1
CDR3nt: TGTGCCAGCAGCAAAATGGGGACAGGGGTAATACCCGAGCAGTACTTC
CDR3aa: CASSKMGTGVIPEQYF

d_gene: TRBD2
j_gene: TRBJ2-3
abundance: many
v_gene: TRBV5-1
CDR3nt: TGCGCCAGCAGCTTGGAGGCTAGCGGGGGGACAGATACGCAGTATTTT
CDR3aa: CASSLEASGGTDTQYF

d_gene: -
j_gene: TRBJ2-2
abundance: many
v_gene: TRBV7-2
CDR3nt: TGTGCCAGCAGCCCAACGAGCACCGGGGAGCTGTTTTTT
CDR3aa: CASSPTSTGELFF

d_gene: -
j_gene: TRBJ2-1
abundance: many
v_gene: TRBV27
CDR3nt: TGTGCCAGCAGTCCGGCCGGCGGTAACAATGAGCAGTTCTTC
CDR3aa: CASSPAGGNNEQFF

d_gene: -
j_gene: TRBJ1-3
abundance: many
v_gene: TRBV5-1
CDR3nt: TGCGCCAGCAGCCTGTCGTTCGGAAACACCATATATTTT
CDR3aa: CASSLSFGNTIYF

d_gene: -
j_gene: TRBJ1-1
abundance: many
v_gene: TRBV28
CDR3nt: TGTGCCAGCAGTTCGTTCCCGGGGGCATCGATCCCTGAAGCTTTCTTT
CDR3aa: CASSSFPGASIPEAFF

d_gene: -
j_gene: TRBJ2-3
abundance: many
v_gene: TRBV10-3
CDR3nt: TGTGCCATCACCTCCGGTACTGAGGGTGTATCAGATACGCAGTATTTT
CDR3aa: CAITSGTEGVSDTQYF

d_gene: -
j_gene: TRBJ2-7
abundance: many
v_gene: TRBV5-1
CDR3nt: TGCGCCAGCAGCTTGGCCCAGGGTTCCTTTTACGAGCAGTACTTC
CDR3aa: CASSLAQGSFYEQYF

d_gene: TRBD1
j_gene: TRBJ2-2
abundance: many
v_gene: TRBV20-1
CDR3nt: TGCAGTGCTAGAATGTACCCGCATGGGACAGGGTTTCCCGGGGAGCTGTTTTTT
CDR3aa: CSARMYPHGTGFPGELFF